This T cell receptor beta chain originates from a study of shared clonotypes between healthy human individuals. The authors ran the assay at deep level. Here immunoSEQ multiplex PCR was the method, and the copy in TCRdb shows in-frame clones only, minus some. The repertoire holds approximately 110,000 clones, with roughly 66% as singletons. CDR1 is SNHLY and CDR2 is FYNNEI in the germline V gene. The CDR3 has 17 amino acids. V was clipped by 2 bases and J by 1 base, with 14 bases between them. This chain joins TRBV2 and TRBJ2-2, with a tentative D call TRBD1 (6 bases). Sequenced input: memory CD8+ T cells sorted from blood. Specified subset: CD45RO+ cells pooled with CCR7-negative TemRA cells. The clonotype comes from a woman in her thirties in good health. CDR3 loop: CASSESVDSLNTGELFF. CDR3 DNA: TGTGCCAGCAGTGAATCTGTGGACAGCCTGAACACCGGGGAGCTGTTTTTT.